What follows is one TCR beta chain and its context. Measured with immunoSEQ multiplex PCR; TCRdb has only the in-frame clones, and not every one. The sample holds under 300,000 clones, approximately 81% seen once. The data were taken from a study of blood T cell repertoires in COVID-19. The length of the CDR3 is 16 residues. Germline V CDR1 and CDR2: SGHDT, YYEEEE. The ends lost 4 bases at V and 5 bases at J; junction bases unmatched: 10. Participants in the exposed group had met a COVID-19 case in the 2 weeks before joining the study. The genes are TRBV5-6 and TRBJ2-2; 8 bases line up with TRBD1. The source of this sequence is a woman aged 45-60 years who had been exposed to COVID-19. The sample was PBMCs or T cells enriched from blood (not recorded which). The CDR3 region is CASSRVDRGRTGELFF. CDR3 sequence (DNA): TGTGCCAGCAGCCGCGTCGACAGGGGAAGGACCGGGGAGCTGTTTTTT. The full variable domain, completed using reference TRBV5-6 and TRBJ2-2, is DAGVTQSPTHLIKTRGQQVTLRCSPKSGHDTVSWYQQALGQGPQFIFQYYEEEERQRGNFPDRFSGHQFPNYSSELNVNALLLGDSALYLCASSRVDRGRTGELFFGEGSRLTVL.